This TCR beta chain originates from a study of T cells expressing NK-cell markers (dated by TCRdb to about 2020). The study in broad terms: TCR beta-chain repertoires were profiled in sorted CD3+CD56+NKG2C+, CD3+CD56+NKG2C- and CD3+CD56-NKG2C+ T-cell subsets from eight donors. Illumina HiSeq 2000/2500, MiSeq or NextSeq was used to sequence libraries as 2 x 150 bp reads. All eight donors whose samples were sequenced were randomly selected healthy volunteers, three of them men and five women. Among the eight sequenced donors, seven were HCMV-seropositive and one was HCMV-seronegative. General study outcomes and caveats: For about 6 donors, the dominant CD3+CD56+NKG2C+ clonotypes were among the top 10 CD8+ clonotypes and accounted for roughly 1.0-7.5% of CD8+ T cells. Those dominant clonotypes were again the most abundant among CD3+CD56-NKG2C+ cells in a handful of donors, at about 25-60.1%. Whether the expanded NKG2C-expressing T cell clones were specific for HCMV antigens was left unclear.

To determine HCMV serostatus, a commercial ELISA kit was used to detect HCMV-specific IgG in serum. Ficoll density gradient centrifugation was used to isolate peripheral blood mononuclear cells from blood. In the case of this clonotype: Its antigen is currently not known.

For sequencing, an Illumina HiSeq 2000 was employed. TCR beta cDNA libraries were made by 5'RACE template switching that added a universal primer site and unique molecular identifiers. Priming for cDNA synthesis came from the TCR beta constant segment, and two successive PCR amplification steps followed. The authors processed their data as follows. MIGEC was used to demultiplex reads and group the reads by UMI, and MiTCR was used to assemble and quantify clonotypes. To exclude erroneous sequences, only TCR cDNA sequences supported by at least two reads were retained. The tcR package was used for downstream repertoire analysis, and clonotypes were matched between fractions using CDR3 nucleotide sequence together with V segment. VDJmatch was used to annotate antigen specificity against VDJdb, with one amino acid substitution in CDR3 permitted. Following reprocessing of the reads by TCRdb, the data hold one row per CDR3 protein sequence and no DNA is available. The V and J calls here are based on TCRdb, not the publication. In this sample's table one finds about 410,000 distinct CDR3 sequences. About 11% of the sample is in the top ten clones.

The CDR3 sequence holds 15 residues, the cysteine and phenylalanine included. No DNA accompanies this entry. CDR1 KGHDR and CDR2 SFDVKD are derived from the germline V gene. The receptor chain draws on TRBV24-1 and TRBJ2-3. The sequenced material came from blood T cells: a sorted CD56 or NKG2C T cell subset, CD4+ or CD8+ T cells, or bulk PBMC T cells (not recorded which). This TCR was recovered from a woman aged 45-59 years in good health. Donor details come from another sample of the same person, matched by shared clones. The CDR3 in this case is CATSDLSGGPDTQYF.